A single sample is the source of the 18 T cell receptor beta chains below, sequenced in a study of blood T cell repertoires in COVID-19. Sequenced by immunoSEQ multiplex PCR; TCRdb stores in-frame clones only, minus some. The data show about 220,000 clones, around 82% seen once. What was sequenced was PBMCs or T cells enriched from blood (not recorded which). The receptor source for this set is a middle-aged woman who had been exposed to COVID-19.

The chain links TRBV28 to TRBJ1-1; TRBD1 matches at 7 bases. Trimming cost V 2 bases and J 5 bases; bases outside gene matches: 8. Germline V gives CDR1 MDHEN, CDR2 SYDVKM. This CDR3 has 15 residues. In DNA form, the CDR3 reads TGTGCCAGCAGTTTACCCGACAGGGTACAAACTGAAGCTTTCTTT. It encodes CASSLPDRVQTEAFF.

This sequence joins TRBV2 and TRBJ2-5; 8 bases agree with TRBD1. The CDR3 runs 15 residues. The junction had 9 bases not matched to a gene; V was cut back by 5 bases and J by 4 bases. Per germline, CDR1 SNHLY and CDR2 FYNNEI. The CDR3 DNA reads TGTGCCAGCAGTCAGACCAGGGGGCGCGGAGAGACCCAGTACTTC. As protein: CASSQTRGRGETQYF.

The chain uses TRBV5-1 and TRBJ1-2, with TRBD1 as a possible D gene (5 bases). V gave up 0 bases and J gave up 1 base, with 10 bases separating them. Germline V gives CDR1 SGHRS, CDR2 YFSETQ. This CDR3 region has 15 residues. The CDR3 nucleotides are TGCGCCAGCAGCTTGGCGGCAGGGAATAACTATGGCTACACCTTC. It encodes CASSLAAGNNYGYTF.

The rearrangement links TRBV5-1 to TRBJ1-2, with a tentative D call TRBD1 (6 bases). V gave up 1 base and J gave up 4 bases, with 11 bases separating them. In germline, CDR1 is SGHRS, CDR2 YFSETQ. The CDR3 is 14 residues long. This CDR3 is CASSLNPDSYGYTF. The DNA for the CDR3 is TGCGCCAGCAGCTTGAACCCGGACAGCTATGGCTACACCTTC. Variable domain in full (rest from reference TRBV5-1 and TRBJ1-2): KAGVTQTPRYLIKTRGQQVTLSCSPISGHRSVSWYQQTPGQGLQFLFEYFSETQRNKGNFPGRFSGRQFSNSRSEMNVSTLELGDSALYLCASSLNPDSYGYTFGSGTRLTVV.

V gene TRBV10-3 combines with J gene TRBJ1-5; D unresolved. The CDR3 spans 13 residues. CDR1 and CDR2 from the germline V gene are ENHRY and SYGVKD. The V end was cut by 3 bases, the J end by 2 bases, with 5 bases between. CDR3 protein: CAISESGNQPQHF. In nucleotides, the CDR3 is TGTGCCATCAGTGAATCAGGCAATCAGCCCCAGCATTTT.

The chain's CDR3 is CASSFEPRLLNTEAFF. CDR3 bases: TGTGCCAGCAGTTTCGAACCCAGGCTACTGAACACTGAAGCTTTCTTT. The chain is built from TRBV28 and TRBJ1-1; D remains ambiguous. This CDR3 comprises 16 residues. Trimming left V 3 bases short and J 0 bases short, with 14 bases between. The germline V gene encodes CDR1 MDHEN and CDR2 SYDVKM.

The chain joins TRBV6-5 to TRBJ1-4; D possibly corresponds to TRBD1 (6 bases). This CDR3 is built from 14 residues. The germline V and J ends were trimmed by 5 bases and 8 bases, with 15 bases remaining between them. Germline V gene lookup returns CDR1 MNHEY and CDR2 SVGAGI. As DNA, the CDR3 is TGTGCCAGCAGTAAACAGGGCGAGGGGGAAAAACTGTTTTTT. Its translation is CASSKQGEGEKLFF.

V is TRBV27 and J is TRBJ1-2, with TRBD1 identical over 10 bases. This CDR3 has 16 amino acids. Per the germline V gene, CDR1 is MNHEY and CDR2 is SMNVEV (reference sequence). V lost 6 bases, J lost 8 bases, and 15 bases stayed unmatched. Here the CDR3 reads CASSSNRGTGVEGYTF. DNA of the CDR3: TGTGCCAGCAGCTCAAACCGTGGGACAGGGGTAGAAGGCTACACCTTC.

This chain uses TRBV7-3 with TRBJ2-5, with D uncertain. Between the trimmed V and J ends, which lost 0 bases and 5 bases, there was a span of 13 bases. The CDR3 has 15 residues. Germline V CDR1 and CDR2: SGHTA, FQGTGA. The CDR3, as DNA: TGTGCCAGCAGCTTAACCTCAGGCTTGGCGGAGACCCAGTACTTC. Translation: CASSLTSGLAETQYF. The full variable domain, its missing parts supplied by reference TRBV7-3 and TRBJ2-5, is GAGVSQTPSNKVTEKGKYVELRCDPISGHTALYWYRQSLGQGPEFLIYFQGTGAADDSGLPNDRFFAVRPEGSVSTLKIQRTERGDSAVYLCASSLTSGLAETQYFGPGTRLLVL.

This clone was seen a single time. This rearrangement joins TRBV30 to TRBJ1-1; D may be TRBD1 (5 bases). CDR1 GTSNPN and CDR2 SVGIG come from the germline V gene (reference sequence). The CDR3 loop spans 11 amino acids. V was cut by 1 base and J by 6 bases, with 6 bases left in between. The CDR3 reads CAWSGGAEAFF. CDR3 in DNA: TGTGCCTGGAGTGGGGGGGCTGAAGCTTTCTTT.

This chain links TRBV6-5 with TRBJ1-1; no clear D. The CDR3 runs to 12 residues. V was clipped by 8 bases and J by 4 bases, with 11 bases between them. Germline values: CDR1 MNHEY, CDR2 SVGAGI. CDR3 DNA sequence: TGTGCCAGCGGCCAAACAGCCACTGAAGCTTTCTTT. This gives the protein CASGQTATEAFF.

This chain links TRBV7-8 with TRBJ1-1; the match to TRBD1 covers 8 bases. Germline V gives CDR1 SGHVS, CDR2 FQNEAQ. This CDR3 spans 16 amino acids. With 2 bases clipped from V and 1 base from J, the junction kept 6 bases outside the gene matches. CDR3 protein: CASSLTGTGTNTEAFF. CDR3 coding DNA: TGTGCCAGCAGCTTAACCGGGACAGGAACGAACACTGAAGCTTTCTTT.

DNA of the CDR3: TGTGCCAGCAGTTTCTGGGGGGGAGGTGGTCAGCCCCAGCATTTT. This translates into CASSFWGGGGQPQHF. The V gene is TRBV27, the J gene TRBJ1-5; tentatively, D is TRBD1 (5 bases). V was cut by 3 bases and J by 6 bases, with 15 bases left in between. CDR1 is MNHEY, CDR2 SMNVEV, per germline (reference sequence). The CDR3 length is 15 residues.

The J gene is TRBJ1-2, the V gene TRBV19, with TRBD1 identical over 10 bases. V was pared by 8 bases and J by 4 bases, with 13 bases of the junction left unmatched. The CDR3 contains 16 residues. From germline, CDR1 is LNHDA and CDR2 SQIVND (reference sequence). The CDR3 DNA sequence: TGTGCCAGTCTCCCCGAGGGGACAGGGGTCTTCTATGGCTACACCTTC. Translated: CASLPEGTGVFYGYTF.

The gene calls are TRBV6-5 and TRBJ1-1, with D maybe TRBD1 (5 bases). The germline CDR1 and CDR2 sequences are MNHEY and SVGAGI. The CDR3 has 14 amino acids. The V gene lost 8 bases and the J gene lost 4 bases, with 17 bases spanning the gap. CDR3 loop: CASGGRKRGTEAFF. CDR3 coding DNA: TGTGCCAGCGGCGGGAGGAAGAGGGGCACTGAAGCTTTCTTT.

The rearrangement links TRBV27 to TRBJ2-1, with 10 bases aligning to TRBD2. The CDR3 has 15 residues. Trimming cost V 6 bases and J 2 bases; bases outside gene matches: 4. CDR1 and CDR2 (germline): MNHEY, SMNVEV (reference sequence). The CDR3 loop reads CASSQSGGAYNEQFF. The DNA for the CDR3 is TGTGCCAGCAGCCAGAGCGGGGGGGCCTACAATGAGCAGTTCTTC.

The rearrangement uses TRBV9 and TRBJ1-4, with 8 bases matching TRBD1. Germline CDR1 is SGDLS and CDR2 is YYNGEE. The ends lost 3 bases at V and 6 bases at J; junction bases unmatched: 4. CDR3 length: 14 residues. The CDR3, as DNA: TGTGCCAGCAGCGGACAGGGGAGGGATGAAAAACTGTTTTTT. Encoded protein: CASSGQGRDEKLFF.

Only a few counts were recorded for this clone. This sequence joins TRBV7-3 and TRBJ1-1; D is unclear. CDR3 length: 13 amino acids. V was pared by 2 bases and J by 2 bases, with 6 bases between. Per germline, CDR1 SGHTA and CDR2 FQGTGA. The CDR3 DNA reads TGTGCCAGCAGCTTATCGAGAAACACTGAAGCTTTCTTT. It translates to CASSLSRNTEAFF.